A selection of T cell receptor beta chains follows, all from one sample in a study of IL-17A CD8 T cells in psoriatic arthritis synovium. The assay was immunoSEQ multiplex PCR, and TCRdb's table has in-frame clones only and misses some. The sample shows a few thousand clones, over 60% of them seen only once. Material: IFN-gamma+ CD8+ T cells from synovial fluid. The receptors come from a human donor with psoriatic arthritis. The CDR3 runs from the conserved cysteine through the conserved F or W. The order of the fields is V gene, J gene, clone size, D gene, CDR3 DNA, CDR3 protein. A D gene is named only where the DNA matches it firmly. Rows give clone size only sometimes, using once, few, many, or a class for an expanded clone.

TRBV27	TRBJ2-7	-	-	TGTGCCAGCAGCCCCCGATTAGCCCACAAGCCCTACGAGCAGTACTTC	CASSPRLAHKPYEQYF
TRBV28	TRBJ2-1	-	TRBD2	TGTGCCAGCAGACCACTAGCGGGAGGCTACAATGAGCAGTTCTTC	CASRPLAGGYNEQFF
TRBV5-6	TRBJ2-1	-	-	TGTGCCAGCAGCTTTGGACACCTCTCCTACAATGAGCAGTTCTTC	CASSFGHLSYNEQFF
TRBV7-2	TRBJ2-3	-	TRBD2	TGTGCCAGCAGCTTAGCGCTTGGGCTAGCGGGAGTCACAGATACGCAGTATTTT	CASSLALGLAGVTDTQYF
TRBV5-1	TRBJ2-1	-	-	TGCGCCAGCAGCTGGAGATCCGGGGGAGAGGGGACCAAAAGCTCCTACAATGAGCAGTTCTTC	CASSWRSGGEGTKSSYNEQFF
TRBV23-1	TRBJ1-2	-	-	TGCGCCAGCAGTCAATCACTAGGGTCGGACAGTTTCCAGAACTATGGCTACACCTTC	CASSQSLGSDSFQNYGYTF
TRBV6-4	TRBJ2-3	-	TRBD2	TGTGCCAGCAGCCGGACTAGCGGGAGCACAGATACGCAGTATTTT	CASSRTSGSTDTQYF
TRBV6-1	TRBJ2-5	once	TRBD2	TGTGCCAGCAGTGAACTAGCGGGAGAACAAGAGACCCAGTACTTC	CASSELAGEQETQYF
TRBV6-1	TRBJ2-3	-	TRBD2	TGTGCCAGCAGTGGGGGGAGGGCCACAGATACGCAGTATTTT	CASSGGRATDTQYF
TRBV7-8	TRBJ2-7	-	TRBD1	TGTGCCAGCAGCTTAGCCGTAGGACAGGATTCTACCTACGAGCAGTACTTC	CASSLAVGQDSTYEQYF
TRBV12-2	TRBJ2-4	-	-	TGTGCAAGTCGCCCCCATCAGGGGGGATGTTTGGACAAAAACATTCAGTACTTC	CASRPHQGGCLDKNIQYF
TRBV5-4	TRBJ1-6	-	-	TGTGCCAGCAGCTTATGGGGATCCTATAATTCACCCCTCCACTTT	CASSLWGSYNSPLHF
TRBV19	TRBJ2-7	-	TRBD2	TGTGCCAGTAGTATGCCGACTAGCGGGAGGGCGGCGGAGTTTAACGAGCAGTACTTC	CASSMPTSGRAAEFNEQYF
TRBV27	TRBJ2-7	-	-	TGTGCCAGCAGTTTGGGCCCGCATTCTTACGAGCAGTACTTC	CASSLGPHSYEQYF
TRBV30	TRBJ1-5	large	TRBD1	TGTGCCTGGGCTATAAGACAGGGGGATCAGCCCCAGCATTTT	CAWAIRQGDQPQHF
TRBV15	TRBJ1-2	-	-	TGTGCCACCAGCAGAGATCGAACACACTATGGCTACACCTTC	CATSRDRTHYGYTF
TRBV7-3	TRBJ2-1	-	-	TGTGCCAGCAGCCTAACCACGGCCGCTTATGATGAGCAGTTCTTC	CASSLTTAAYDEQFF
TRBV5-4	TRBJ1-1	few	-	TGTGCCAGCAGCCAAGGTCCGATAACTGAAGCTTTCTTT	CASSQGPITEAFF
TRBV15	TRBJ2-3	-	-	TGTGCCACCACGACTCAAGCGCCCAACACAGATACGCAGTATTTT	CATTTQAPNTDTQYF
TRBV7-9	TRBJ1-2	once	-	TGTGCCAGCAGCTTAAGTTCCCGGATTCACTATGGCTACACCTTC	CASSLSSRIHYGYTF
TRBV5-1	TRBJ2-7	-	-	TGCGCCAGCAGCTTGCAGGGGAGTGAATCCTACGAGCAGTACTTC	CASSLQGSESYEQYF
TRBV5-1	TRBJ2-3	-	TRBD2	TGCGCCAGCAGCTTGGGAGTAGCGGGAGGCGCAGATACGCAGTATTTT	CASSLGVAGGADTQYF
TRBV13	TRBJ2-1	-	-	TGTGCCAGCAGCTTATTTGGCAGAGACTACAATGAGCAGTTCTTC	CASSLFGRDYNEQFF
TRBV19	TRBJ2-7	-	TRBD2	TGTGCCAGTAGGCGACTAGCGGGGTACGAGCAGTACTTC	CASRRLAGYEQYF
TRBV27	TRBJ2-7	-	-	TGTGCCAGCAGACCACAGGGAGCCGGCTACGAGCAGTACTTC	CASRPQGAGYEQYF
TRBV27	TRBJ2-7	once	TRBD1	TGTGCCAGCAGTCCCCGCCCATGGACAGGTTCCTACGAGCAGTACTTC	CASSPRPWTGSYEQYF
TRBV11-2	TRBJ2-7	once	-	TGTGCCAGCAGCTTAGGGTTCACCTACGAGCAGTACTTC	CASSLGFTYEQYF
TRBV4-1	TRBJ2-1	few	TRBD2	TGCGCCAGCAGCCAAGGGGCTAGCGGGAGCCTTGAGCAGTTCTTC	CASSQGASGSLEQFF
TRBV4-2	TRBJ2-7	-	TRBD2	TGTGCCAGCAGCCAGAGCGGGGAGAACTACGAGCAGTACTTC	CASSQSGENYEQYF
TRBV9	TRBJ1-2	few	-	TGTGCCAGCAGCGTAGCCCCAGGGGCAGTACGGGGCTACACCTTC	CASSVAPGAVRGYTF
TRBV6-5	TRBJ2-2	-	TRBD2	TGTGCCAGCAGTTATGGGAGGGACTTCGCATCCGGGGAGCTGTTTTTT	CASSYGRDFASGELFF
TRBV13	TRBJ1-2	-	TRBD1	TGTGCCAGCAGCTTAGGCCGTGGGACAGGGACCGGCTACACCTTC	CASSLGRGTGTGYTF
TRBV5-1	TRBJ2-1	-	TRBD2	TGCGCCAGCAGGGATAGCGGGGTAAACAATGAGCAGTTCTTC	CASRDSGVNNEQFF
TRBV7-9	TRBJ2-3	-	TRBD2	TGTGCCAGCAGCTCCCTCCGACTAGCGACCACAGATACGCAGTATTTT	CASSSLRLATTDTQYF
TRBV4-3	TRBJ2-1	-	TRBD2	TGCGCCAGCAGCCAAGGACTAGCGGGAGCAAGCTACAATGAGCAGTTCTTC	CASSQGLAGASYNEQFF
TRBV27	TRBJ1-3	-	-	TGTGCCAGCAGTTTGCCCCTGGACAGTAGCCCGAGTAGCTCTGGAAACACCATATATTTT	CASSLPLDSSPSSSGNTIYF
TRBV27	TRBJ2-1	-	-	TGTGCCAGCAGGTCTTCGGGGAATGAGCAGTTCTTC	CASRSSGNEQFF
TRBV30	TRBJ1-1	-	-	TGTGCCTGGAGTGATAACGTGAACACTGAAGCTTTCTTT	CAWSDNVNTEAFF
TRBV7-8	TRBJ1-5	few	-	TGTGCCAGCAGCTCGTTCCAGGGGCCTAGTCAGCCCCAGCATTTT	CASSSFQGPSQPQHF
TRBV19	TRBJ1-1	-	-	TGTGCCAGTAGTATTTTTGGCGGGGGGAACACTGAAGCTTTCTTT	CASSIFGGGNTEAFF
TRBV5-4	TRBJ2-3	-	TRBD2	TGTGCCAGCAGCCGACTAGCGGGAGGGGTCACAGATACGCAGTATTTT	CASSRLAGGVTDTQYF
TRBV6-4	TRBJ2-3	few	-	TGTGCCAGCAGTGACTCGGCTAGCGAGGCAGATACGCAGTATTTT	CASSDSASEADTQYF
TRBV4-1	TRBJ2-3	once	TRBD1	TGCGCCAGCAGCCAAGATCGACAGGGGGCGGGAGATACGCAGTATTTT	CASSQDRQGAGDTQYF
TRBV29-1	TRBJ2-1	-	TRBD1	TGCAGCGTTGGACAGGGGAATGAGCAGTTCTTC	CSVGQGNEQFF
TRBV6-5	TRBJ2-1	-	-	TGTGCCAGCAGCGGACTCAAATACGATGAGCAGTTCTTC	CASSGLKYDEQFF
TRBV6-5	TRBJ1-2	-	-	TGTGCCACCGGGGGCCTTTTCTATGGCTACACCTTC	CATGGLFYGYTF
TRBV7-6	TRBJ1-1	large	-	TGTGCCAGCAGGATGAACACTGAAGCTTTCTTT	CASRMNTEAFF
TRBV29-1	TRBJ2-7	-	-	TGCAGCGTTACCCGGGACTACGAGCAGTACTTC	CSVTRDYEQYF
TRBV13	TRBJ2-3	-	TRBD2	TGTGCCAGCAGCGGGACTAGCGGGGTGTCAATAGATACGCAGTATTTT	CASSGTSGVSIDTQYF
TRBV15	TRBJ2-1	-	TRBD2	TGTGCCACCAGCAGATTTACTAGCGGGAGTTCTTTCTCTGGCTTCTTC	CATSRFTSGSSFSGFF
TRBV18	TRBJ2-5	-	TRBD2	TGTGCCAGCTCACCACGGAGACTAGCGGGAGGTCACCAAGAGACCCAGTACTTC	CASSPRRLAGGHQETQYF
TRBV6-5	TRBJ2-3	-	-	TGTGCCAGCAGTGGGGACGGGTTTAGCACAGATACGCAGTATTTT	CASSGDGFSTDTQYF
TRBV27	TRBJ2-7	-	-	TGTGCCAGCAGTTTAGTTAGGGGTGTTGCCTCCTACGAGCAGTACTTC	CASSLVRGVASYEQYF
TRBV5-4	TRBJ2-4	once	TRBD2	TGTGCCAGCAGCTTGAAGATCGGACGCGGGAGAAACATTCAGTACTTC	CASSLKIGRGRNIQYF
TRBV4-3	TRBJ2-1	-	TRBD2	TGCGCCAGCAGCTGGCGGGAGGGCCGCTCCTACAATGAGCAGTTCTTC	CASSWREGRSYNEQFF
TRBV29-1	TRBJ2-1	-	-	TGCAGCGTTTGTGATAGGGGGACCTGCTCCTACAATGAGCAGTTCTTC	CSVCDRGTCSYNEQFF
TRBV6-4	TRBJ2-1	-	TRBD2	TGTGCCAGCAGTGACTCTACTAGCGGAGACAATGAGCAGTTCTTC	CASSDSTSGDNEQFF
TRBV7-8	TRBJ2-3	-	TRBD2	TGTGCCAGCAGCTTGGCGAGCTATGCAGCGGGAGGGAGGGATGCGCAGTATTTT	CASSLASYAAGGRDAQYF
TRBV6-4	TRBJ2-3	-	TRBD2	TGTGCCAGCAGTGACGGGACTAGCGACACAGATACGCAGTATTTT	CASSDGTSDTDTQYF